This TCR beta chain was obtained from a study of T cells after yellow fever vaccination. Whole-study findings and limits: Booster sampling recovered most clones from primary vaccination (roughly 96% CD4, approximately 88% CD8).

TCRdb ran MiXCR on the 5' RACE reads and lists one entry per CDR3 protein. The sample has about 360,000 distinct CDR3 sequences, about 6.2% seen once. The germline V and J ends were trimmed by 4 bases and 3 bases, with 16 bases remaining between them. The germline V gene encodes CDR1 LGHNA and CDR2 YNFKEQ. The CDR3 sequence is 15 residues long. This clonotype appeared a few times. As yet, its antigen is unknown. The chain carries TRBV4-2 and TRBJ2-7; possibly TRBD2 for D (5 bases). This receptor was identified in a man aged 25-45 years who received the YFV17D yellow fever vaccine. The source material was PBMCs, sampled 5 days after the yellow fever booster vaccination. CDR3 residues: CASSLLEGPNYEQYF. The CDR3 DNA sequence: TGTGCCAGCAGCCTACTAGAAGGACCCAACTACGAGCAGTACTTC.